This paragraph reports one T cell receptor beta chain. Its specificity is not known. The sample originates from a study of cytomegalovirus exposure and HLA in healthy donors. Primers included in the PCR were 60 Vbeta and 13 Jbeta primers. Clones were read by immunoSEQ multiplex PCR, and TCRdb kept only the in-frame ones, dropping some. In the table there are over 120,000 clones, over 65% of which are singletons. The CDR3 extends over 15 amino acids. Germline CDR1 reads SGHRS; CDR2 reads YFSETQ. The V and J ends lost 4 bases and 1 base, in that order; junction bases with no gene match: 6. General study findings and limits: DRB1 showed the most TCR associations and HLA-C the fewest in a later analysis, as rates varied by HLA locus.

Sequencing was performed on PBMCs. The sequence derives from a female donor in good health and CMV-seronegative. The chain employs TRBV5-1 and TRBJ1-1, with TRBD1 matching 8 bases. The CDR3, as DNA: TGCGCCAGCAGCCCAAGGACAGGGCGGAACACTGAAGCTTTCTTT. As protein: CASSPRTGRNTEAFF.